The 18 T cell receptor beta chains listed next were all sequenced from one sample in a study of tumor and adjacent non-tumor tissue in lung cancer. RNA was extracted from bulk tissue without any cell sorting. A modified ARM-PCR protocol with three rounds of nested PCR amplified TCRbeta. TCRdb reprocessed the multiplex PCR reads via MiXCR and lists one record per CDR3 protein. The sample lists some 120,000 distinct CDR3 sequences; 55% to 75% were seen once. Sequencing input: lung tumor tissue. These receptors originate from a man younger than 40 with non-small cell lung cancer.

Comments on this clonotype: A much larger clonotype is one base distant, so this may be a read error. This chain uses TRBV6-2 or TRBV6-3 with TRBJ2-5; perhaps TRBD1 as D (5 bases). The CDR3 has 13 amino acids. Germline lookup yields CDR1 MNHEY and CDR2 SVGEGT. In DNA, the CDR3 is TGTGGCATCAGAATGGGGCGCGTTGAGACCCAGTACTTC. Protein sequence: CGIRMGRVETQYF.

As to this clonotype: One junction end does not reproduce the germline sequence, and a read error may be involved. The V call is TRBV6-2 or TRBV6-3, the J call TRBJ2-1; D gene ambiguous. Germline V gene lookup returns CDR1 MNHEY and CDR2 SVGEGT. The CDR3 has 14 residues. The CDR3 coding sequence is TGCGCCAGCAGTTATCGTGTGGGCCGGGATGAGCAGTTCTTC. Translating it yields CASSYRVGRDEQFF.

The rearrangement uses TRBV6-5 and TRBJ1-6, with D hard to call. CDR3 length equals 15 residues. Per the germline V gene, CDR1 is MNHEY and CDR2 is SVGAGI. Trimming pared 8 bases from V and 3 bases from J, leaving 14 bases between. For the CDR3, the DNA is TGTGCCAGCGGATCGATGGGCCACTATAATTCACCCCTCCACTTT. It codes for CASGSMGHYNSPLHF.

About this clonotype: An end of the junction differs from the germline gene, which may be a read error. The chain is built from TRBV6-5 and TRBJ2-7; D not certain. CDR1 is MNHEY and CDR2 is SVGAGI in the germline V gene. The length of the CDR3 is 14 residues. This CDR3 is CVSSYSMLSCEQYF. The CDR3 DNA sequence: TGTGTCAGCAGTTACTCGATGCTCTCTTGCGAGCAGTACTTC.

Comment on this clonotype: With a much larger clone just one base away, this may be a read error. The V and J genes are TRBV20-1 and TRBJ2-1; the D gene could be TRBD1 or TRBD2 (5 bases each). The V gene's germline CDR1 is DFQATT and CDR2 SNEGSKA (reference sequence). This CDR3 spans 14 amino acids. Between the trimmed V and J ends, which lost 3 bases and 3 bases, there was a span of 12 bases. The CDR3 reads CSASLGDRYNEQFF. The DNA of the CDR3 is TGCAGTGCTAGCTTGGGGGACCGCTACAATGAGCAGTTCTTC.

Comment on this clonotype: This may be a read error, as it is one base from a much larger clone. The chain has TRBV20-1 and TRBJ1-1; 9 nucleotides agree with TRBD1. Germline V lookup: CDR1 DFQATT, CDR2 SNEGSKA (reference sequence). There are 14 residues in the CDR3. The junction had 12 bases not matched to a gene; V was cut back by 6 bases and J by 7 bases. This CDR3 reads CSANPDRGHFEAFF. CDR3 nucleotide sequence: TGCAGTGCCAACCCGGACAGGGGTCATTTTGAAGCTTTCTTT.

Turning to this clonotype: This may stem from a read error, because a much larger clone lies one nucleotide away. The CDR3 bases are TGTGCCAGCAGCCAAGAGCGGGGAAGTAATGAAAAACTGTTTTTT. This gives the protein CASSQERGSNEKLFF. The chain couples TRBV4-2 to TRBJ1-4; D not resolved. The CDR3 covers 15 residues. CDR1 is LGHNA and CDR2 is YNFKEQ in the germline V gene. V was cut by 0 bases and J by 4 bases, with 9 bases left in between.

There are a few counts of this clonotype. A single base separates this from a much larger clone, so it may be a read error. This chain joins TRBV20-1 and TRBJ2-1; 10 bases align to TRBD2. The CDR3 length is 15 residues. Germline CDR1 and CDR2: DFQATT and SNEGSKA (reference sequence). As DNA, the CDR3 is TGCAGTTCTAGAGATCAGCGGGAGGGATACAATGAGCAGTTCTTC. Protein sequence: CSSRDQREGYNEQFF.

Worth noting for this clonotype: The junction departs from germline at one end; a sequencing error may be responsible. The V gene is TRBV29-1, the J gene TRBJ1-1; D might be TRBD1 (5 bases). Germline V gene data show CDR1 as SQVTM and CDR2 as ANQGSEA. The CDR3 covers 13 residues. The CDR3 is CSVEGTNLLAAFF. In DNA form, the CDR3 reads TGCAGCGTCGAAGGGACTAACCTGCTCGCAGCTTTCTTT.

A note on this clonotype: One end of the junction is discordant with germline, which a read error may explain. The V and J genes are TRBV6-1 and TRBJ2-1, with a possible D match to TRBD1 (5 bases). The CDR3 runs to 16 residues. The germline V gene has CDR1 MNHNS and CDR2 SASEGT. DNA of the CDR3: TGTGCCAGCAGTGCTCCCTCTGGTGGGGCCTACGATGAGCAGTTCTTC. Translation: CASSAPSGGAYDEQFF.

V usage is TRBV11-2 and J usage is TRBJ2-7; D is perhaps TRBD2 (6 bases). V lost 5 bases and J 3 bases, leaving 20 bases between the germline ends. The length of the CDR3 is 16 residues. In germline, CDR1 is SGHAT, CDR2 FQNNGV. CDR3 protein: CASSPEASSGIYEQYF. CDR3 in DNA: TGTGCCAGCAGCCCCGAGGCGAGTAGCGGTATCTACGAGCAGTACTTC.

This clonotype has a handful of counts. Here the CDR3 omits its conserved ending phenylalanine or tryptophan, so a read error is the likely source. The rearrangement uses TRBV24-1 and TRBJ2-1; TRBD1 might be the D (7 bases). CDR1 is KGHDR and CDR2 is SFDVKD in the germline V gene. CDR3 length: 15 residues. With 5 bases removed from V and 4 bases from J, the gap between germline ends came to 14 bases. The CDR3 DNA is TGTGCCACCAGTGCGATGACAGGGACTTACAATGAGCAGTTCTCC. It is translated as CATSAMTGTYNEQFS.

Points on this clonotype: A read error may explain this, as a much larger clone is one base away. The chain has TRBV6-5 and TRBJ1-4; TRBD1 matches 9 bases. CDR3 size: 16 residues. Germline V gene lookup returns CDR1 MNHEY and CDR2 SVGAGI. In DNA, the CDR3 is TGTGCCAGCAGTCACTCGGGGACAGGGCGGAATGAAAAACTGTTTTTT. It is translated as CASSHSGTGRNEKLFF.

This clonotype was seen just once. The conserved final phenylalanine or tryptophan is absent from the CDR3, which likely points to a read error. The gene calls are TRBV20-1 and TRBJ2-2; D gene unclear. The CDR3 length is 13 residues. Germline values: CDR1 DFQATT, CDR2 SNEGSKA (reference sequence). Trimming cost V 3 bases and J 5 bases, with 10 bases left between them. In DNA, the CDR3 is TGCAGTGCTAGCAGTCAGTCGACCGGGGAGCTGTTTGTT. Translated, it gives CSASSQSTGELFV.

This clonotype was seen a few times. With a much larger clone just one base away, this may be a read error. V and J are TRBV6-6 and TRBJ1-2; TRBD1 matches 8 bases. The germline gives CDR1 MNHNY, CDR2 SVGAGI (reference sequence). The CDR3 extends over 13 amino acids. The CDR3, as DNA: TGTGTCAGCAGTGACAGGGGAAACTATGGCTACACCTTC. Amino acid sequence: CVSSDRGNYGYTF.

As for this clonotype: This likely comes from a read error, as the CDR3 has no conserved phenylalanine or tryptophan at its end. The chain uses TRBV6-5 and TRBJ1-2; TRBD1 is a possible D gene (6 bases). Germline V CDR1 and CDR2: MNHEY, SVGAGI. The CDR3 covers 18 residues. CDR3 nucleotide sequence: TGTGCCAGCAGTTACTCGATAATAGGAAGACCGGGGGGCTATGACTACACCTTG. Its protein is CASSYSIIGRPGGYDYTL.

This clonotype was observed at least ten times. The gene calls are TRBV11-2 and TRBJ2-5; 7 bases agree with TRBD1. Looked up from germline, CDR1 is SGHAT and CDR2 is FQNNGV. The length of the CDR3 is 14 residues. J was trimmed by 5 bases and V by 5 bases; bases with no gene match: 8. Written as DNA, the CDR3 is TGTGCCAGCAGCGCCACAGGGGTTGGGGAGACCCAGTACTTC. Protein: CASSATGVGETQYF.

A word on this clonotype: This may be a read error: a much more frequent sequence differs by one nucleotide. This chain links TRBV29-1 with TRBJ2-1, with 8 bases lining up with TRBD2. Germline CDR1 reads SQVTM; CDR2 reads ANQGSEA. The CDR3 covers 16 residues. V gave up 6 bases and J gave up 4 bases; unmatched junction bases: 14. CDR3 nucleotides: TGCAGCGTAACGGGGGGGGCGAGGGAGAATTACAATGAGCAGTTCTTC. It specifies CSVTGGARENYNEQFF.